This T cell receptor beta chain was identified during a study of Ad26.COV2.S vaccination and SARS-CoV-2 variants. General study findings and limits: Placebo recipients had lower spike-specific TCR breadth than vaccine recipients.

This table comes from immunoSEQ multiplex PCR, and its TCRdb copy is limited to in-frame clones, with some not included. The sample lists around 300,000 clones, 88% occurring once. The treatment: 19 received Ad26.COV2.S at low or high dose, single or two shots; about 5 received placebo; per-sample allocation not given. Samples were taken on day 63 after the first vaccine or placebo injection. Of note for this clone: Its antigen is unidentified.

Sequencing was performed on peripheral blood, taken in a trial of Ad26.COV2.S vaccine versus placebo. This clonotype was sampled from a person aged 18-60 years who received the Ad26.COV2.S COVID-19 vaccine or a placebo.

The DNA of the CDR3 is TGTGCCAGCAGCGGATTTACCCCGGGTAGTGAAAAACTGTTTTTT. Translation gives CASSGFTPGSEKLFF. The rearrangement joins TRBV6-5 to TRBJ1-4; D not certain. Germline V gene data show CDR1 as MNHEY and CDR2 as SVGAGI. Trimming pared 6 bases from V and 7 bases from J, leaving 18 bases between. This CDR3 spans 15 amino acids.